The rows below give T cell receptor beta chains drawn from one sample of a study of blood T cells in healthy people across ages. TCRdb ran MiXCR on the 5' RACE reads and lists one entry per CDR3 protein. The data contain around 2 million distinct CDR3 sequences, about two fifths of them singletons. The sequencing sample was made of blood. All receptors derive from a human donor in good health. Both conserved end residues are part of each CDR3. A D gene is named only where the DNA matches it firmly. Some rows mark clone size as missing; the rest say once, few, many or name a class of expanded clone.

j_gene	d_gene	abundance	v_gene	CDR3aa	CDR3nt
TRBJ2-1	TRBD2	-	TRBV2	CASSDLGTRAFYNEQFF	TGTGCCAGCAGTGACTTGGGGACTAGAGCCTTCTACAATGAGCAGTTCTTC
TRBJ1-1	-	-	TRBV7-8	CASSGHLRSNTEAFF	TGTGCCAGCAGCGGACACCTTAGATCGAACACTGAAGCTTTCTTT
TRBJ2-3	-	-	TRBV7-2	CASSSTWDNTDTQYF	TGTGCCAGCAGCTCCACCTGGGACAACACAGATACGCAGTATTTT
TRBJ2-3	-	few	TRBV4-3	CASSQGFQDTQYF	TGCGCCAGCAGCCAAGGGTTCCAGGATACGCAGTATTTT
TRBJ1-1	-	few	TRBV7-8	CASSSPVGMNTEAFF	TGTGCCAGCAGCTCCCCAGTGGGAATGAACACTGAAGCTTTCTTT
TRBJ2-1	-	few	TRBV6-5	CASSYDIYNEQFF	TGTGCCAGCAGTTATGACATTTACAATGAGCAGTTCTTC
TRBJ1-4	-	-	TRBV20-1	CSARDTGSNEKLFF	TGCAGTGCCAGAGATACAGGCTCTAATGAAAAACTGTTTTTT
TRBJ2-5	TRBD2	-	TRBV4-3	CASSQAGLAGTQYF	TGCGCCAGCAGCCAAGCTGGACTAGCGGGGACCCAGTACTTC
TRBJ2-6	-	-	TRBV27	CASSFGVEYILSGANVLTF	TGTGCCAGCAGTTTCGGAGTAGAATATATCTTATCTGGGGCCAACGTCCTGACTTTC
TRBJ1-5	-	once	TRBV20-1	CSARDGGARQPQHF	TGCAGTGCTAGAGATGGAGGGGCTCGCCAGCCCCAGCATTTT
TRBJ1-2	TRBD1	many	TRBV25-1	CASRTTGGINYGYTF	TGTGCCAGCAGGACAACAGGGGGCATAAACTATGGCTACACCTTC
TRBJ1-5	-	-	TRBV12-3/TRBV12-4	CAISLAGRQPQHF	TGTGCCATCAGTTTAGCAGGGCGGCAGCCCCAGCATTTT
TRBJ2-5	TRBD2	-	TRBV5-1	CASSFRLAQETQYF	TGCGCCAGCAGCTTCCGACTAGCCCAAGAGACCCAGTACTTC
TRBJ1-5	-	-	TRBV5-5	CASSLLGRLNQPQHF	TGTGCCAGCAGCTTGTTGGGCAGACTTAATCAGCCCCAGCATTTT
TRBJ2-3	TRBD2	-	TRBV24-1	CATSDPSGGPNTDTQYF	TGTGCCACCAGTGACCCTAGCGGGGGCCCCAACACAGATACGCAGTATTTT
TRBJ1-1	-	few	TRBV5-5	CASTSRGGTEVTEAFF	TGTGCCAGCACCTCACGAGGGGGAACAGAAGTCACTGAAGCTTTCTTT
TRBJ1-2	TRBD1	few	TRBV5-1	CASSFNPERDRDGYTF	TGCGCCAGCAGCTTTAATCCGGAACGGGACAGGGATGGCTACACCTTC
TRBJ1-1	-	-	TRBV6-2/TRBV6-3	CASSYVVGTSTEAFF	TGTGCCAGCAGTTACGTAGTCGGGACGTCAACTGAAGCTTTCTTT
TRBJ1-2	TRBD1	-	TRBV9	CASSVGDRGSSGYTF	TGTGCCAGCAGCGTAGGGGACAGGGGATCGAGTGGCTACACCTTC
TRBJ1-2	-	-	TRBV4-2	CASSQELGDGYTF	TGTGCCAGCAGCCAAGAATTGGGTGATGGCTACACCTTC
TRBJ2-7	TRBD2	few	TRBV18	CASSPASGGDEQYF	TGTGCCAGCTCACCAGCTAGCGGGGGGGACGAGCAGTACTTC
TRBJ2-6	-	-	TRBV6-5	CASSGNSGANVLTF	TGTGCCAGCAGTGGGAACTCTGGGGCCAACGTCCTGACTTTC
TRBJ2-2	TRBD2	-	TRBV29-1	CSAGLASAGELFF	TGCAGCGCGGGACTAGCGTCCGCCGGGGAGCTGTTTTTT
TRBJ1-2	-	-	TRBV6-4	CARIGVGYGYTF	TGTGCCAGGATCGGTGTCGGGTATGGCTACACCTTC
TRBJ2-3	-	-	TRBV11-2	CASSPRDSPVDTQYF	TGTGCCAGCAGCCCGCGGGACAGCCCAGTTGATACGCAGTATTTT
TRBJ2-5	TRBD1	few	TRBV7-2	CASSEQGARGETQYF	TGTGCCAGCAGCGAACAGGGGGCGAGAGGAGAGACCCAGTACTTC
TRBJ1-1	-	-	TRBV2	CASSGVGGNTEAFF	TGTGCCAGCAGCGGCGTAGGGGGGAACACTGAAGCTTTCTTT
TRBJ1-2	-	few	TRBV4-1	CASSQIMTDNYGYTF	TGCGCCAGCAGCCAAATAATGACAGATAACTATGGCTACACCTTC
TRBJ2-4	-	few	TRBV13	CASSFGGYSKNIQYF	TGTGCCAGCAGCTTTGGAGGCTATTCCAAAAACATTCAGTACTTC
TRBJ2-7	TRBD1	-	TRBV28	CASTLPGGYYEQYF	TGTGCCAGCACTTTGCCAGGGGGCTATTACGAGCAGTACTTC
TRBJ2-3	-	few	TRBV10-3	CAISGRTTNTDTQYF	TGTGCCATCAGTGGTAGGACTACTAACACAGATACGCAGTATTTT